A selection of T cell receptor beta chains follows, all from one sample in a study of blood T cell repertoires in COVID-19. TCRdb keeps only in-frame clones here, not all; method: immunoSEQ multiplex PCR. The table records about 71,000 clones, about 91% of them present only once. The sequenced sample was peripheral blood. These receptors were taken from a man aged 50 to 59 with active COVID-19. CDR3s include the opening cysteine and the closing phenylalanine or tryptophan. The order of the fields is V gene, D gene, J gene, clone size, CDR3 DNA, CDR3 protein. D genes are given only for firm matches. Size is stated for part of the rows, as once, few or many counts, or as a class when the clone is expanded.

TRBV4-1	-	TRBJ1-2	-	TGCGCCAGCAGCCAAGTCACGGGTAGGAAGGACTATGGCTACACCTTC	CASSQVTGRKDYGYTF
TRBV7-6	TRBD2	TRBJ2-5	-	TGTGCCAGCAGACCTAGCGGGGGCGCGGGGGAGACCCAGTACTTC	CASRPSGGAGETQYF
TRBV29-1	-	TRBJ2-1	-	TGCAGCGTTGAACGAGCGCCTAGCTCCTACAATGAGCAGTTCTTC	CSVERAPSSYNEQFF
TRBV2	TRBD1	TRBJ1-6	-	TGTGCCAGCAGCGGTGGGACAGGGAATTATTCACCCCTCCACTTT	CASSGGTGNYSPLHF
TRBV9	-	TRBJ2-3	-	TGTGCCAGCAGCGTAGCTCCACAGGGACCAGATACGCAGTATTTT	CASSVAPQGPDTQYF
TRBV19	-	TRBJ1-1	-	TGTGCCAGTAGTCCCTCTGTGTGGGGGCCTATCAACACTGAAGCTTTCTTT	CASSPSVWGPINTEAFF
TRBV7-2	-	TRBJ2-5	once	TGTGCCAGCAGGAACACAGGGACGGAGACCCAGTACTTC	CASRNTGTETQYF
TRBV7-9	TRBD1	TRBJ1-6	-	TGTGCCAGCAGTTTAGCCGGGACAGGGTTGTCCGGTAATTCACCCCTCCACTTT	CASSLAGTGLSGNSPLHF
TRBV15	TRBD2	TRBJ2-5	-	TGTGCCACCAGCATCCATGGACTAGCGGGGGCCCAGGGAGAGACCCAGTACTTC	CATSIHGLAGAQGETQYF
TRBV30	-	TRBJ1-2	-	TGTGCCTGGAGTAGACAGATTTACTATGGCTACACCTTC	CAWSRQIYYGYTF
TRBV9	-	TRBJ2-7	-	TGTGCCAGCAGCGTTACCAGGAACGACGAGCAGTACTTC	CASSVTRNDEQYF
TRBV7-7	TRBD1	TRBJ2-5	-	TGTGCCAGCAGCTTCAGGACAGGCCATGGAGAGACCCAGTACTTC	CASSFRTGHGETQYF
TRBV29-1	TRBD1	TRBJ2-1	-	TGCAGCGTTGTGGACAGGGTTATCTACAATGAGCAGTTCTTC	CSVVDRVIYNEQFF
TRBV7-8	-	TRBJ2-7	-	TGTGCCAGCAGCTTAGAGGCAGGGGCGCGGTCCTACGAGCAGTACTTC	CASSLEAGARSYEQYF
TRBV7-9	TRBD2	TRBJ2-2	-	TGTGCCAGCAGCTTCCGACTAGCGGGGGGCCTGTCGAGGGAGCTGTTTTTT	CASSFRLAGGLSRELFF
TRBV4-3	-	TRBJ1-5	-	TGCGCCAGCAGCCAAGAGGAGATGGAGGTCGCGGCTCAGCCCCAGCATTTT	CASSQEEMEVAAQPQHF
TRBV6-2/TRBV6-3	-	TRBJ2-7	few	TGTGCCAGCAGTCTGTCCGACGAGCAGTACTTC	CASSLSDEQYF
TRBV4-3	TRBD1	TRBJ1-5	once	TGCGCCAGCAGCCAAGGGACAGGGATAGGTCAGCCCCAGCATTTT	CASSQGTGIGQPQHF
TRBV10-3	-	TRBJ2-1	-	TGTGCCATCAGTGAGGACAGGATATACAATGAGCAGTTCTTC	CAISEDRIYNEQFF
TRBV19	-	TRBJ2-6	-	TGTGCCAGTACCCTATCGGGAAGGAGAGAACGCTCTTCTGGGGCCAACGTCCTGACTTTC	CASTLSGRRERSSGANVLTF
TRBV5-6	-	TRBJ2-1	-	TGTGCCAGCAGCTTGGATCCCCTGGGGGGAGGCGGGCAGTTCTTC	CASSLDPLGGGGQFF
TRBV27	-	TRBJ2-1	once	TGTGCCAGCAGGCCCGTTACGGGGGGCAGAGCCGTTGAGCAGTTCTTC	CASRPVTGGRAVEQFF
TRBV7-9	TRBD2	TRBJ2-1	-	TGTGCCAGCAGCTTTTCCATAGCGGGGGAGCAGTTCTTC	CASSFSIAGEQFF
TRBV5-5	TRBD1	TRBJ1-4	-	TGTGCCAGCAGCGGACAGGGTACTAATGAAAAACTGTTTTTT	CASSGQGTNEKLFF
TRBV11-2	-	TRBJ1-2	-	TGTGCCAGCAGCTTAGGGCCTAACTATGGCTACACCTTC	CASSLGPNYGYTF
TRBV9	TRBD2	TRBJ2-2	-	TGTGCCAGCAGCCCTCTAGCGGGGGTGGCCGGGGAGCTGTTTTTT	CASSPLAGVAGELFF
TRBV6-5	-	TRBJ2-3	-	TGTGCCAGCAAGGCGGCTACACCTCCAGATACGCAGTATTTT	CASKAATPPDTQYF
TRBV5-6	TRBD1	TRBJ1-1	-	TGTGCCAGCAGCTTGGGACAGGGTTTCGTAGTGGCTTTCTTT	CASSLGQGFVVAFF
TRBV19	TRBD1	TRBJ1-4	once	TGTGCCAGTAGTACCACCTCCGGGACAGGGGGGAGTGAAAAACTGTTTTTT	CASSTTSGTGGSEKLFF
TRBV7-2	-	TRBJ2-5	-	TGTGCCAGCAGAGGGAGTGGGTTGGAGACCCAGTACTTC	CASRGSGLETQYF
TRBV27	TRBD1	TRBJ1-5	-	TGTGCCAGCAGTCGGTTAGGGACAGGGGGCCTGAGCAATCAGCCCCAGCATTTT	CASSRLGTGGLSNQPQHF
TRBV6-5	TRBD1	TRBJ1-2	-	TGTGCCAGCAGTTACTCATTGACAGGGAACGATGGCTACACCTTC	CASSYSLTGNDGYTF
TRBV11-1	-	TRBJ2-1	-	TGTGCCAGCAGCTTCCGGCAGGGGAGCTACAATGAGCAGTTCTTC	CASSFRQGSYNEQFF
TRBV29-1	TRBD2	TRBJ2-2	-	TGCAGCGGGACCCGGGGGGCCGGGGAGCTGTTTTTT	CSGTRGAGELFF
TRBV5-6	TRBD1	TRBJ1-6	-	TGTGCCAGCAGCAATCGCTGGGACAGGGGGCGCGGCGTCAGCTCACCCCTCCACTTT	CASSNRWDRGRGVSSPLHF
TRBV5-4	-	TRBJ2-7	-	TGTGCCAGCAGCTCAACAGCCTACGAGCAGTACTTC	CASSSTAYEQYF
TRBV9	-	TRBJ2-1	-	TGTGCCAGCAGCGTAGAGCTCCACAATGAGCAGTTCTTC	CASSVELHNEQFF